This T cell receptor (beta chain) was captured by sequencing in a study of human T cells and chemical hapten exposure. Findings and caveats of the study: With DPC sensitization, TCRs exceeding 1 in 1000 frequency showed no change.

Time point denoted: patch test 1, 2 weeks after DPC sensitization. Documented treatment: therapeutic diphenylcyclopropenone sensitization with weekly scalp DPC. TCRdb analysed the RACE reads with MiXCR anew, one entry per CDR3 protein. The table lists 65,000 to 80,000 distinct CDR3 sequences, 10% of them singletons. The CDR3 extends over 15 amino acids. V dropped 0 bases and J dropped 6 bases, with 16 bases sitting between them. Germline V lookup: CDR1 GTSNPN, CDR2 SVGIG (reference sequence). This clonotype was observed at least ten times. Its antigen is currently unknown. The input for sequencing was whole blood, taken in connection with sensitization to the hapten diphenylcyclopropenone (DPC). This sequence was found in a woman aged 45-65 years with alopecia areata. Some clones in this sample may be carry-over from other donors' samples. The V and J genes are TRBV30 and TRBJ2-3, with D possibly called TRBD1 or TRBD2 (5 bases each). CDR3 DNA: TGTGCCTGGAGTGTACTCCCTACGGGGCCCGATACGCAGTATTTT. It is translated as CAWSVLPTGPDTQYF.